This note documents a single T cell receptor (beta chain) sequence. Its antigen is not identified. The CDR3 contains 15 residues. Trimming cost V 2 bases and J 2 bases, with 10 bases left between them. The V gene's germline CDR1 is SGHRS and CDR2 YFSETQ. This specimen belongs to a study of graft-versus-host responses after intestinal transplantation. As for the study in general: Tacrolimus and steroids were given for about 3 years to all recipients after anti-thymocyte globulin induction. Points from the study as a whole: Individuals carrying graft-donor T cell macrochimerism showed high graft-versus-host to host-versus-graft clonal ratios in allografts. Maximum circulating GvH clone levels tracked with early post-transplant HvG decreases.

The method was immunoSEQ multiplex PCR; TCRdb's version includes in-frame clones alone and lacks a portion of them. The data hold just over 70,000 clones, with 75% to 90% observed a single time. This sample comprised unstimulated CD4+ T cells sorted from spleen or lymph node cells, obtained before transplant. This TCR was recovered from a human donor who was the organ donor for an intestinal transplant. The chain couples TRBV5-1 to TRBJ2-2; maybe TRBD2 (7 bases). The CDR3 DNA is TGCGCCAGCAGCTTCCGGGGGGCCAACACCGGGGAGCTGTTTTTT. It specifies CASSFRGANTGELFF.